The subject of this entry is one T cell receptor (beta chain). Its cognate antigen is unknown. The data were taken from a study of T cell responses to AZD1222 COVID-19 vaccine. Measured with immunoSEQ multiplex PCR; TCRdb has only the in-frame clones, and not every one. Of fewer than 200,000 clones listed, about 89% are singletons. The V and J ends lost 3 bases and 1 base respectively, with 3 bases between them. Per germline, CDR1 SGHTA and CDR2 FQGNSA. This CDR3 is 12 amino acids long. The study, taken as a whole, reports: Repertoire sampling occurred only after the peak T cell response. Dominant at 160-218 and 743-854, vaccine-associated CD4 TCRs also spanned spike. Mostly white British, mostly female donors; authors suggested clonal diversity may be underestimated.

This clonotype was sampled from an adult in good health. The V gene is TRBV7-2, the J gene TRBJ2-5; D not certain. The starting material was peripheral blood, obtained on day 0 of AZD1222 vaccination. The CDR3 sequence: CASSFFQETQYF. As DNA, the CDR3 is TGTGCCAGCAGCTTCTTCCAAGAGACCCAGTACTTC.